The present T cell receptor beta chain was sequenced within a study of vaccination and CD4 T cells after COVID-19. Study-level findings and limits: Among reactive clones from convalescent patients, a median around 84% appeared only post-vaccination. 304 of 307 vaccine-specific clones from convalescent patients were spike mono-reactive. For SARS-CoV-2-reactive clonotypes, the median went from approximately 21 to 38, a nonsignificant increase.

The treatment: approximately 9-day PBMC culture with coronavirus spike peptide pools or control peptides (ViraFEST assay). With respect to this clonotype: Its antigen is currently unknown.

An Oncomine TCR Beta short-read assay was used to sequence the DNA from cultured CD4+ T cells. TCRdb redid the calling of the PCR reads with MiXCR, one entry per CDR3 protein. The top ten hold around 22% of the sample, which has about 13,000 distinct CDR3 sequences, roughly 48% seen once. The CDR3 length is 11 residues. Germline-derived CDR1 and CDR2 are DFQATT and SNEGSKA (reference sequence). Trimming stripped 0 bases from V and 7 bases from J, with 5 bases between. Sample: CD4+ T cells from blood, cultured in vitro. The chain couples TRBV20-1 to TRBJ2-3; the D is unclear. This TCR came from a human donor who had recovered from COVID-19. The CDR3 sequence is CSARDPNTQYF. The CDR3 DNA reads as TGCAGTGCTAGAGATCCCAATACGCAGTATTTT.